The next 13 T cell receptor beta chains were all read from a single sample in a study of blood T cell repertoires in COVID-19. TCRdb's copy holds only in-frame clones and misses some; the assay was immunoSEQ multiplex PCR. The sample consists of around 50,000 clones, around 91% of them appearing once. Sequenced: peripheral blood. These receptors were collected from a human donor in a cohort sampled during active COVID-19.

CDR3 in amino acids: CASIGTGPYEQYF. The CDR3 DNA follows: TGCGCCAGCATAGGGACAGGACCCTACGAGCAGTACTTC. The V and J genes are TRBV5-1 and TRBJ2-7; TRBD1 agrees at 8 bases. Germline trimming cut 6 bases from V and 2 bases from J; bases unmatched to any gene: 4. Germline values: CDR1 SGHRS, CDR2 YFSETQ. The CDR3 has 13 residues.

The rearrangement uses TRBV7-9 and TRBJ2-2; TRBD1 aligns across 7 bases. Germline CDR1 SEHNR, CDR2 FQNEAQ (reference sequence). V lost 2 bases, J lost 1 base, and 1 base stayed unmatched. This CDR3 spans 15 amino acids. The CDR3 reads CASSLRTGNTGELFF. The CDR3, as DNA: TGTGCCAGCAGCTTACGGACAGGGAACACCGGGGAGCTGTTTTTT.

The rearrangement links TRBV11-2 to TRBJ2-3; tentative D call: TRBD2 (6 bases). The CDR3 spans 16 residues. The germline V gene encodes CDR1 SGHAT and CDR2 FQNNGV. The germline V and J ends were trimmed by 1 base and 2 bases, with 13 bases remaining between them. CDR3 DNA: TGTGCCAGCAGCTTAGTATCAAGGGAGGCCACAGATACGCAGTATTTT. The encoded protein is CASSLVSREATDTQYF.

V gene TRBV3-1 (or the pseudogene TRBV3-2) combines with J gene TRBJ2-1; a possible D gene is TRBD2 (5 bases). Trimming stripped 0 bases from V and 9 bases from J, with 12 bases between. Germline assignment: CDR1 LGHDT and CDR2 YNNKEL (reference sequence). This CDR3 contains 14 residues. The CDR3 bases are TGTGCCAGCAGCCAAGATGTGCTAGCCCCTGAGCAGTTCTTC. Translation gives CASSQDVLAPEQFF.

The chain joins TRBV3-1 (or the pseudogene TRBV3-2) to TRBJ1-6, with D maybe TRBD1 (5 bases). Trimming pared 4 bases from V and 5 bases from J, leaving 9 bases between. The CDR3 is made up of 14 amino acids. The V gene's germline CDR1 is LGHDT and CDR2 YNNKEL (reference sequence). This CDR3 is CASSLDKNNSPLHF. CDR3 coding DNA: TGTGCCAGCAGCCTGGACAAAAATAATTCACCCCTCCACTTT.

This clone has just a few counts. The chain has TRBV5-1 and TRBJ2-1; 14 bases fit TRBD2. With V trimmed by 3 bases and J by 9 bases, 5 bases remained unmatched. Germline V gene data show CDR1 as SGHRS and CDR2 as YFSETQ. The CDR3 spans 15 residues. The CDR3 protein is CASSSGLAGVGEQFF. CDR3 nucleotide sequence: TGCGCCAGCAGCTCGGGACTAGCGGGAGTAGGTGAGCAGTTCTTC.

This rearrangement joins TRBV29-1 to TRBJ2-1, with a weak D call TRBD2 (6 bases). Trimming pared 8 bases from V and 8 bases from J, leaving 16 bases between. The CDR3 sequence is 12 residues long. CDR1 and CDR2 (germline): SQVTM, ANQGSEA. As DNA, the CDR3 is TGCAGCTCCCGGGAGCCGGCGGATGAGCAGTTCTTC. The encoded protein is CSSREPADEQFF.

The rearrangement joins TRBV29-1 to TRBJ2-1; 10 nucleotides line up with TRBD2. CDR1 and CDR2 (germline): SQVTM, ANQGSEA. V lost 3 bases and J lost 9; bases outside the gene matches: 11. This CDR3 contains 15 residues. In DNA, the CDR3 is TGCAGCGTTGACCCCTTCCTAGCGGGAGTTCCTGAGCAGTTCTTC. It encodes CSVDPFLAGVPEQFF.

This clone was seen more than once but under ten times. The V and J genes are TRBV3-1 (or the pseudogene TRBV3-2) and TRBJ1-5; possibly TRBD1 for D (5 bases). Germline values: CDR1 LGHDT, CDR2 YNNKEL (reference sequence). Trimming pared 3 bases from V and 3 bases from J, leaving 9 bases between. This CDR3 contains 14 residues. CDR3 sequence (DNA): TGTGCCAGCAGCCACCGACAGTTCAATCAGCCCCAGCATTTT. Protein sequence: CASSHRQFNQPQHF.

In its sample, this clone was seen once. This sequence joins TRBV6-1 and TRBJ2-7; TRBD1 aligns across 9 bases. This CDR3 has 15 amino acids. Germline CDR1 is MNHNS and CDR2 is SASEGT. After removal of 2 bases from V and 2 bases from J, the junction contained 4 bases not matched to a gene. CDR3 loop: CASSEMGQGAYEQYF. The CDR3 DNA reads as TGTGCCAGCAGTGAAATGGGACAGGGAGCCTACGAGCAGTACTTC.

This chain links TRBV10-3 with TRBJ2-4, with TRBD2 as a possible D gene (6 bases). Trimming cost V 0 bases and J 2 bases, with 11 bases left between them. CDR1 and CDR2 (germline): ENHRY, SYGVKD. This CDR3 region has 16 residues. In DNA form, the CDR3 reads TGTGCCATCAGTGAGTCCCTAGCGACGCCCAAAAACATTCAGTACTTC. Encoded protein: CAISESLATPKNIQYF.

This rearrangement joins TRBV5-1 to TRBJ2-1; TRBD2 might be the D (7 bases). Looked up from germline, CDR1 is SGHRS and CDR2 is YFSETQ. The CDR3 is 16 residues long. V lost 1 base to trimming and J lost 4 bases, with 15 bases between them. The CDR3 DNA sequence: TGCGCCAGCAGCTTGCAAGGCGGGGGCTCTTACAATGAGCAGTTCTTC. Translated: CASSLQGGGSYNEQFF.

This rearrangement joins TRBV12-3 or TRBV12-4 to TRBJ2-1; possible D gene TRBD1, 6 bases. Trimming removed 0 bases from V and 16 bases from J, with 16 bases in between. The CDR3 length is 13 residues. CDR3 amino acids: CASSLARQGPVFF. The DNA for the CDR3 is TGTGCCAGCAGTTTAGCGCGGCAGGGGCCCGTATTCTTC.